The next 8 T cell receptor beta chains were all read from a single sample in a study of cytomegalovirus exposure and HLA in healthy donors. PCR amplification relied on 60 Vbeta primers (plus 13 Jbeta primers). Assay used: immunoSEQ multiplex PCR; TCRdb lists only in-frame clones, some missing. Of 70,000 to 90,000 clones in the sample, around 65% were seen once. The material sequenced was PBMCs. All receptors come from a man aged 60 to 69 in good health and CMV-seropositive.

This rearrangement joins TRBV7-6 to TRBJ1-1; D not certain. The germline V gene has CDR1 SGHVS and CDR2 FNYEAQ. The CDR3 sequence is 15 residues long. V shed 5 bases and J shed 5 bases, with 18 bases lying between them. The CDR3 is CASSRDVGGSTEAFF. CDR3 coding DNA: TGTGCCAGCAGCCGAGACGTGGGAGGGAGTACTGAAGCTTTCTTT.

The V call is TRBV27, the J call TRBJ2-2, with D possibly matching TRBD1 (6 bases). Germline V gives CDR1 MNHEY, CDR2 SMNVEV (reference sequence). The CDR3 loop spans 15 amino acids. Between the trimmed V and J ends, which lost 5 bases and 2 bases, there was a span of 12 bases. The CDR3 nucleotides read TGTGCCAGCAGTCCGACAGGAGTTAACACCGGGGAGCTGTTTTTT. Translating it yields CASSPTGVNTGELFF.

The chain's CDR3 is CASSLSSGYSLDHNEQFF. In nucleotides, the CDR3 is TGTGCCAGCAGTTTGTCTAGCGGGTATAGTCTCGACCACAATGAGCAGTTCTTC. V usage is TRBV27 and J usage is TRBJ2-1; 8 bases line up with TRBD2. V was pared by 3 bases and J by 5 bases, with 15 bases of the junction left unmatched. The CDR3 totals 18 residues. Germline CDR1 and CDR2: MNHEY and SMNVEV (reference sequence).

This clone is a singleton in its sample. The genes are TRBV4-3 and TRBJ2-1; 11 bases fit TRBD2. Germline CDR1 and CDR2: LGHNA and YSLEER. The V and J ends lost 4 bases and 3 bases, in that order; junction bases with no gene match: 5. The CDR3 spans 16 residues. DNA for the CDR3: TGCGCCAGCAGCCCGACTAGCGGGGAGTACTACAATGAGCAGTTCTTC. Translated, it gives CASSPTSGEYYNEQFF.

This chain connects TRBV10-3 to TRBJ1-1, with 7 bases identical to TRBD1. The CDR3 extends over 13 amino acids. Germline CDR1 and CDR2: ENHRY and SYGVKD. V shed 7 bases and J 4 bases; nucleotides not matched to a gene: 6. Here the CDR3 reads CAINRQGGTEAFF. The CDR3, as DNA: TGTGCCATCAACCGACAGGGTGGCACTGAAGCTTTCTTT.

A word on this clone: An end of the junction does not agree with germline; a read error may underlie this. The chain's CDR3 is CSSSIEDRIQPQHF. As DNA, the CDR3 is TGTTCCAGCAGCATCGAGGACAGGATACAGCCCCAGCATTTT. The chain recombines TRBV7-9 with TRBJ1-5, with TRBD1 matching 7 bases. Looked up from germline, CDR1 is SEHNR and CDR2 is FQNEAQ (reference sequence). CDR3 size: 14 residues.

The J gene is TRBJ2-2, the V gene TRBV9; no reliable D call. Germline values: CDR1 SGDLS, CDR2 YYNGEE. Trimming removed 1 base from V and 5 bases from J, with 3 bases in between. This CDR3 has 12 residues. CDR3 amino acids: CASSVRTGELFF. The CDR3 coding sequence is TGTGCCAGCAGCGTACGGACCGGGGAGCTGTTTTTT. Supplemented by reference TRBV9 and TRBJ2-2, the full variable domain reads DSGVTQTPKHLITATGQRVTLRCSPRSGDLSVYWYQQSLDQGLQFLIQYYNGEERAKGNILERFSAQQFPDLHSELNLSSLELGDSALYFCASSVRTGELFFGEGSRLTVL.

V is TRBV30 and J is TRBJ1-5, with a weak D call TRBD1 (6 bases). V lost 2 bases to trimming and J lost 4 bases, with 6 bases between them. Germline V gives CDR1 GTSNPN, CDR2 SVGIG (reference sequence). The CDR3 contains 12 residues. CDR3 sequence (DNA): TGTGCCTGGAGTAGGGGGAATCAGCCCCAGCATTTT. Its translation is CAWSRGNQPQHF.